This T cell receptor beta chain was found in a study of regulatory T cells in long-lasting Graves disease. This sample's time point: persistent/refractory GD, antithyroid drugs over 5 years with positive TRAb. After RNA was extracted from PBMCs, the TCR library was made from it. Building the TCR beta libraries relied on iRepertoire HTBI primers, and CDR3 regions underwent Arm-PCR. TCRdb independently ran MiXCR on the multiplex PCR reads; one entry per CDR3 protein. The data hold 350,000 to 450,000 distinct CDR3 sequences, with 21% observed a single time. Germline CDR1 reads PRHDT; CDR2 reads FYEKMQ (reference sequence). CDR3 length equals 15 residues. V shed 5 bases, J shed 10 bases, and the junction held 10 bases outside the gene matches.

V and J are TRBV13 and TRBJ1-6, with TRBD1 matching 8 bases. Material: peripheral blood mononuclear cells (PBMCs), obtained when the disease was refractory, from a patient treated with antithyroid drugs. This sequence was found in a female donor with Graves disease. CDR3 region: CASSIDRGKGSPLHF. The CDR3 bases are TGTGCCAGCAGCATCGACAGGGGAAAGGGGTCACCCCTCCACTTT.